This TCR beta chain was obtained from a study of response to subunit inactivated influenza vaccine. Findings and limits, study-wide: Every seasonal influenza vaccination brings in few new T cells, the authors suggested.

This clonotype was seen at least ten times. The antigen remains unidentified. The CDR3 is 16 amino acids. Losses at the gene ends were 7 bases for V and 4 bases for J; bases not matched to a gene: 11. TCRdb reprocessed the RT-PCR reads with MiXCR, giving one entry per CDR3 protein. Of under 200,000 distinct CDR3 sequences listed, 10% to 15% were seen once; the top ten hold roughly 29%. The data also belong to a second study, concerning T cells expressing NK-cell markers. According to that study: TCR beta cDNA was generated via 5'RACE template switching incorporating UMIs. Sorted CD3+CD56+NKG2C+, CD3+CD56+NKG2C- and CD3+CD56-NKG2C+ T cells supplied TCR beta repertoires. For six donors, the dominant NKG2C+ clonotypes made up about 1.0-7.5% of their CD8+ T cells. In a handful of donors, these clonotypes also led the CD3+CD56-NKG2C+ fraction.

The sequencing here drew on CD8+ T cells sorted from PBMCs, taken 11 to 12 days after vaccination. The rearrangement links TRBV12-3 or TRBV12-4 to TRBJ2-3; 10 bases match TRBD1. The source is a man aged 45-65 years who received an inactivated influenza vaccine. DNA of the CDR3: TGTGCCAGCACCTCCCATGAGACAGGGGGCGCAGATACGCAGTATTTT. Protein sequence: CASTSHETGGADTQYF.